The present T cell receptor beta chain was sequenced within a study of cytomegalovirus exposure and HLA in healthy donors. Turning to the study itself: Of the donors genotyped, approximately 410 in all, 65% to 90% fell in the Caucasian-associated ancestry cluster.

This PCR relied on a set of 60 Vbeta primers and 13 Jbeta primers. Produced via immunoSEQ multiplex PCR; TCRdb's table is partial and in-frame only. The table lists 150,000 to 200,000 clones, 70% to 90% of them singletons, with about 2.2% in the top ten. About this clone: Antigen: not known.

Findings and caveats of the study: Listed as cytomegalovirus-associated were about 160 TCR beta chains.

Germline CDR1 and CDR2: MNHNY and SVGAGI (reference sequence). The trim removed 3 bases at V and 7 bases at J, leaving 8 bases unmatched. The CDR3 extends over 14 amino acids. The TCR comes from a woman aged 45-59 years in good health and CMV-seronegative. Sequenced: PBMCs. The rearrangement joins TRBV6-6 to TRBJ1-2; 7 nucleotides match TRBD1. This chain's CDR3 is CASSYGEGGFGYTF. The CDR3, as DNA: TGTGCCAGCAGTTATGGTGAAGGGGGCTTTGGCTACACCTTC.